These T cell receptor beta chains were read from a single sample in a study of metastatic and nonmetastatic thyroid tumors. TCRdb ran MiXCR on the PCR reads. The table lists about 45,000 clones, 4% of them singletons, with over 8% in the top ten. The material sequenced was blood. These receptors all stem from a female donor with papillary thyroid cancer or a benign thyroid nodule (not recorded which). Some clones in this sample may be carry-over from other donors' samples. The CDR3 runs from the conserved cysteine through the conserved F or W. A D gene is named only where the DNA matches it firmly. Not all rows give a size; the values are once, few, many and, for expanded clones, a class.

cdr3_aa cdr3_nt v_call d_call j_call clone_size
CSAREGGAYGYTF TGCAGTGCTAGAGAGGGTGGGGCCTATGGCTACACCTTC TRBV20-1 . TRBJ1-2 .
CASSLGLAGGPSETQYF TGTGCCAGCAGCTTAGGACTAGCGGGAGGGCCATCGGAGACCCAGTACTTC TRBV11-2 TRBD2 TRBJ2-5 many
CASSYSEFTQDGYTF TGTGCCAGCAGTTACTCCGAATTTACCCAGGACGGCTACACCTTC TRBV6-9 . TRBJ1-2 few
CSASRQGPYEQYF TGCAGCGCTTCCCGACAGGGTCCCTACGAGCAGTACTTC TRBV29-1 TRBD1 TRBJ2-7 many
CASSVPGQRTYEQYF TGTGCCAGCAGTGTGCCGGGACAGAGAACCTACGAGCAGTACTTC TRBV2 TRBD1 TRBJ2-7 many
CASSLRSGSSTDTQYF TGTGCCAGCAGTTTACGGAGCGGGTCTAGCACAGATACGCAGTATTTT TRBV6-1 . TRBJ2-3 many
CAIKPWTGTGELFF TGTGCCATCAAACCCTGGACAGGGACCGGGGAGCTGTTTTTT TRBV12-3/TRBV12-4 TRBD1 TRBJ2-2 few
CSAPNPQGPGEQYF TGCAGTGCTCCTAACCCCCAGGGCCCAGGCGAGCAGTACTTC TRBV20-1 . TRBJ2-7 .
CASGYGRNSGNTIYF TGTGCCAGCGGTTACGGACGGAACTCTGGAAACACCATATATTTT TRBV6-9 . TRBJ1-3 .
CASSQEQEGDEKLFF TGCGCCAGCAGCCAAGAGCAGGAGGGCGATGAAAAACTGTTTTTT TRBV4-1 . TRBJ1-4 many
CASSLSYSPLHF TGTGCCAGCAGCTTATCGTATTCACCCCTCCACTTT TRBV7-8 . TRBJ1-6 many
CAWSGLAGESNEQFF TGTGCCTGGAGTGGGCTAGCGGGAGAAAGCAATGAGCAGTTCTTC TRBV30 TRBD2 TRBJ2-1 .
CSARAGQTYNSPLHF TGCAGTGCTAGGGCGGGACAGACCTATAATTCACCCCTCCACTTT TRBV20-1 TRBD1 TRBJ1-6 few
CASSSRQGTTYEQYF TGTGCCAGCAGCTCGAGACAGGGGACCACTTACGAGCAGTACTTC TRBV7-9 TRBD1 TRBJ2-7 many
CASSEGVGHTGELFF TGTGCCAGCAGTGAAGGGGTGGGGCACACCGGGGAGCTGTTTTTT TRBV2 . TRBJ2-2 .
CASSLEWADTQYF TGTGCCAGCAGCTTGGAGTGGGCAGATACGCAGTATTTT TRBV5-4 . TRBJ2-3 few
CASSASGRIGNEQFF TGTGCCAGCAGTGCTAGCGGTAGGATCGGGAATGAGCAGTTCTTC TRBV2 TRBD2 TRBJ2-1 many
CASAPLAGAYNEQFF TGTGCCAGCGCACCCTTAGCGGGGGCCTACAATGAGCAGTTCTTC TRBV27 TRBD2 TRBJ2-1 many
CASSHTGHEQFF TGTGCCAGCAGCCACACGGGACATGAGCAGTTCTTC TRBV9 . TRBJ2-1 many
CASSFSVSGRYEQYF TGTGCCAGCAGTTTTTCGGTTAGCGGGAGGTACGAGCAGTACTTC TRBV12-3/TRBV12-4 TRBD2 TRBJ2-7 many
CGVCGGLNTEAFF TGTGGGGTTTGCGGGGGTCTGAACACTGAAGCTTTCTTT TRBV28 . TRBJ1-1 .
CSVEETSGGWETQYF TGCAGCGTTGAAGAGACTAGCGGGGGGTGGGAGACCCAGTACTTC TRBV29-1 TRBD2 TRBJ2-5 many
CVSSLLGVRPPTDTQYF TGCGTCAGCAGCTTGTTGGGGGTCCGACCCCCAACAGATACGCAGTATTTT TRBV5-1 . TRBJ2-3 few
CASSESGLVGQYF TGCGCCAGCAGTGAGTCGGGACTAGTCGGGCAGTACTTC TRBV10-1 TRBD2 TRBJ2-7 few
CASSPYTEAFF TGTGCCAGCAGTCCATATACTGAAGCTTTCTTT TRBV7-2 . TRBJ1-1 many
CASSRTGLGNYGYTF TGTGCCAGCAGCAGGACAGGGTTGGGTAACTATGGCTACACCTTC TRBV9 TRBD1 TRBJ1-2 many
CASILGTPRGTQYF TGTGCCAGCATTCTGGGGACTCCCAGGGGTACACAGTATTTT TRBV6-1 . TRBJ2-3 .
CARQGPAGNTIYF TGTGCCCGACAGGGACCAGCTGGAAACACCATATATTTT TRBV7-8 TRBD1 TRBJ1-3 few
CASSMGPPLLGNQPQHF TGTGCCAGTAGTATGGGTCCACCCCTATTAGGCAATCAGCCCCAGCATTTT TRBV19 . TRBJ1-5 .
CASSFVGQGYYYGYTF TGTGCCAGCAGCTTCGTGGGACAGGGGTACTACTATGGCTACACCTTC TRBV7-9 TRBD1 TRBJ1-2 once
CSARPRVAANNEQFF TGCAGTGCTAGACCCCGTGTGGCGGCGAACAATGAGCAGTTCTTC TRBV20-1 . TRBJ2-1 .
CASMVGGRAGELFF TGTGCCAGCATGGTGGGAGGTCGAGCCGGGGAGCTGTTTTTT TRBV11-3 . TRBJ2-2 .
CASSYGQGSYEQYF TGTGCCAGCAGCTATGGACAGGGCTCCTACGAGCAGTACTTC TRBV3-1 TRBD1 TRBJ2-7 many
CATQSGTPYNEQFF TGTGCCACCCAAAGCGGGACCCCGTACAATGAGCAGTTCTTC TRBV12-3/TRBV12-4 TRBD2 TRBJ2-1 many